This TCR beta chain was captured in a study of blood T cells in healthy people across ages. Study-wide findings and caveats: Underestimates were what the diversity estimates from one million T cells were considered to be. CMV infection status of these donors was not known.

Primers used in a second PCR of about 7 to 12 cycles were a sample-barcoded 5' primer and a J-beta primer mix. Paired-end reads containing CDR3 totaled no fewer than 2.5 million for each sample. TCRdb re-called the 5' RACE reads through MiXCR, storing one row per CDR3 protein. The sample contains roughly 1,500,000 distinct CDR3 sequences, about 31% of which appear only once. Germline loops: CDR1 SGHRS, CDR2 YFSETQ. CDR3 length equals 15 residues. Trimming removed 4 bases from V and 7 bases from J; junction bases left unmatched: 9. Turning to this clonotype: Its specificity is unknown.

Total RNA was isolated from each sample in quantities of at least 6 micrograms. Sequences were obtained from blood. This sequence originates from a woman between 25 and 40 years old in good health. The chain has TRBV5-1 and TRBJ1-5, with 9 bases identical to TRBD1. This chain's CDR3 is CASSLGTGHGQPQHF. The CDR3 DNA follows: TGCGCCAGCAGCCTTGGGACAGGGCATGGACAGCCCCAGCATTTT. Variable domain in full (rest from reference TRBV5-1 and TRBJ1-5): KAGVTQTPRYLIKTRGQQVTLSCSPISGHRSVSWYQQTPGQGLQFLFEYFSETQRNKGNFPGRFSGRQFSNSRSEMNVSTLELGDSALYLCASSLGTGHGQPQHFGDGTRLSIL.